The rows below give T cell receptor beta chains drawn from one sample of a study of blood T cell repertoires in COVID-19. TCRdb's copy holds only in-frame clones and misses some; the assay was immunoSEQ multiplex PCR. The repertoire holds roughly 150,000 clones, with around 76% as singletons. Sequencing input: peripheral blood. The receptors originated from a man aged 60 to 75 with acute or convalescent COVID-19. The CDR3 runs from the conserved cysteine through the conserved F or W. D genes are given only for firm matches. The size entry is marked missing in some rows and otherwise reads once, few, many or a size class.

size,V,J,length,D,DNA,CDR3
few,TRBV4-1,TRBJ2-3,15,-,TGCGCCAGCAGCCAAGAGAGGGTTGCGGGAGATACGCAGTATTTT,CASSQERVAGDTQYF
once,TRBV29-1,TRBJ2-3,12,-,TGCAGCGTTGAGGAGGTCCCAGATACGCAGTATTTT,CSVEEVPDTQYF
-,TRBV5-6,TRBJ2-3,12,-,TGTGCCAGCAGCTCTCGCACAGATACGCAGTATTTT,CASSSRTDTQYF
-,TRBV24-1,TRBJ1-5,14,-,TGTGCCACCAGTGACGGGCGCGGGAATCAGCCCCAGCATTTT,CATSDGRGNQPQHF
many,TRBV9,TRBJ1-5,14,-,TGTGCCAGCAGCGCAGGGTTTGGCAATCAGCCCCAGCATTTT,CASSAGFGNQPQHF
-,TRBV9,TRBJ2-7,14,-,TGTGCCAGCAGCGTATCAGGGTCAGCCTACGAGCAGTACTTC,CASSVSGSAYEQYF
-,TRBV4-2,TRBJ2-3,17,TRBD2,TGTGCCAGCAGCCAAGATAAAAGGAGCGGGAGAACAGATACGCAGTATTTT,CASSQDKRSGRTDTQYF
few,TRBV15,TRBJ1-1,14,-,TGTGCCACCAGCGGTCGGAGGAGTGGCACTGAAGCTTTCTTT,CATSGRRSGTEAFF
-,TRBV28,TRBJ1-2,15,TRBD1,TGTGCCAGCAGTTCTATAAGTTCAGGGGGATATGGCTACACCTTC,CASSSISSGGYGYTF
-,TRBV14,TRBJ2-1,14,-,TGTGCCAGCAGCCAAGAGTCAGGGCGGAATGAGCAGTTCTTC,CASSQESGRNEQFF
once,TRBV6-5,TRBJ2-5,15,TRBD1,TGTGCCAGCAGTTATACCGGGACAGGGGGTGAGACCCAGTACTTC,CASSYTGTGGETQYF
-,TRBV5-1,TRBJ2-3,16,-,TGCGCCAGCAGCCCCGGGACTTCCCGAGGGGCAGATACGCAGTATTTT,CASSPGTSRGADTQYF
-,TRBV18,TRBJ2-5,15,TRBD1,TGTGCCAGCTCACCCCCGGGACAGGCGGGGGAGACCCAGTACTTC,CASSPPGQAGETQYF
few,TRBV7-6,TRBJ2-5,14,-,TGTGCCAGCAGCCAGGTGGGGGCCCCAGAGACCCAGTACTTC,CASSQVGAPETQYF
-,TRBV2,TRBJ2-2,15,-,TGTGCCAGCATAAAGACAGGTGCCAACACCGGGGAGCTGTTTTTT,CASIKTGANTGELFF
-,TRBV25-1,TRBJ2-7,16,-,TGTGCCAGCAGCGACGGGCGGGTGAGCCGTCAAGACGAGCAGTACTTC,CASSDGRVSRQDEQYF
-,TRBV29-1,TRBJ2-1,12,-,TGCAGCGTTGAGGCAGGGTGGAATGAGCAGTTCTTC,CSVEAGWNEQFF
-,TRBV5-6,TRBJ1-2,12,-,TGTGCCAGCAGCTGGGGGACTTCGGGCTACACCTTC,CASSWGTSGYTF
-,TRBV28,TRBJ2-5,14,TRBD1,TGTGCCAGCAGTAGACAGGGAAGCAAAGAGACCCAGTACTTC,CASSRQGSKETQYF
-,TRBV10-3,TRBJ2-7,17,TRBD2,TGTGCCATCAGTGAGGGACAAGCGGGAGGGCCCTTGGGCGAGCAGTACTTC,CAISEGQAGGPLGEQYF
-,TRBV4-1,TRBJ2-7,14,TRBD1,TGCGCCAGCAGCCTGGGACAGGGTTTGTACGAGCAGTACTTC,CASSLGQGLYEQYF
few,TRBV19,TRBJ1-1,14,TRBD1,TGTGCCAGTAGTGGGACAGGGGTAGGCACTGAAGCTTTCTTT,CASSGTGVGTEAFF
-,TRBV11-1,TRBJ2-7,15,-,TGTGCCAGCAGCACAGGCCAGCCTACCCTAGAGGAGCAGTACTTC,CASSTGQPTLEEQYF
-,TRBV7-8,TRBJ2-5,16,-,TGTGCCAGCAGCCCATTAATAGACAGTACTCAAGAGACCCAGTACTTC,CASSPLIDSTQETQYF
-,TRBV3-1/TRBV3-2,TRBJ2-2,13,-,TGTGCCAGCAGCCAAGAACGGGCCGGGGAGCTGTTTTTT,CASSQERAGELFF
-,TRBV28,TRBJ2-5,15,-,TGTGCCAGCAGTGGTCCGGGACATGGCCTAGAGACCCAGTACTTC,CASSGPGHGLETQYF
-,TRBV24-1,TRBJ2-1,14,-,TGTGCCACCAGTGATTTCTCCGGGGACAATGAGCAGTTCTTC,CATSDFSGDNEQFF
-,TRBV29-1,TRBJ1-1,13,-,TGCAGCGTCTATGGGGGGGAGAACACTGAAGCTTTCTTT,CSVYGGENTEAFF
few,TRBV28,TRBJ1-2,11,-,TGTGCCAGCAGTTCAGGGCATGGCTACACCTTC,CASSSGHGYTF
few,TRBV11-1,TRBJ2-1,16,-,TGTGCCAGCAGCTTGGTTGCGGTGAGCTCCTACAATGAGCAGTTCTTC,CASSLVAVSSYNEQFF
-,TRBV29-1,TRBJ2-2,15,-,TGCAGCGTTGAAGATTTGGACATGAACACCGGGGAGCTGTTTTTT,CSVEDLDMNTGELFF
-,TRBV14,TRBJ1-1,16,-,TGTGCCAGCAGCCAAGATTTTCCGGGGGAAAGCACTGAAGCTTTCTTT,CASSQDFPGESTEAFF
once,TRBV5-1,TRBJ2-3,16,TRBD2,TGCGCCAGCAGCTTGGACGGCGGGAGGGCCGCAGATACGCAGTATTTT,CASSLDGGRAADTQYF
-,TRBV5-4,TRBJ2-3,12,TRBD2,TGTGCCAGCAGCGGACTAGAGGATACGCAGTATTTT,CASSGLEDTQYF
once,TRBV11-2,TRBJ2-1,15,TRBD2,TGTGCCAGCAGCCTTTCTAGCGGTTCTTACAATGAGCAGTTCTTC,CASSLSSGSYNEQFF
-,TRBV11-2,TRBJ2-2,13,-,TGTGCCAGCAGCAGAGACGGGACCGGGGAGCTGTTTTTT,CASSRDGTGELFF
-,TRBV10-2,TRBJ2-2,14,TRBD2,TGCGCCAGCCTCATGGGGACTAGGACCGGGGAGCTGTTTTTT,CASLMGTRTGELFF
-,TRBV6-5,TRBJ2-3,14,-,TGTGCCAGCAGTTACTCCCTAACGTCCGATACGCAGTATTTT,CASSYSLTSDTQYF
-,TRBV11-2,TRBJ1-4,13,-,TGTGCCAGCAGCCGCGCAACTAATGAAAAACTGTTTTTT,CASSRATNEKLFF
-,TRBV7-2,TRBJ1-2,14,-,TGTGCCAGCAGCTTACAACAGAAAGATGGTGGCTACACCTTC,CASSLQQKDGGYTF
few,TRBV18,TRBJ1-5,15,TRBD1,TGTGCCAGCTCTCCCGGTACAGGGGGCAATCAGCCCCAGCATTTT,CASSPGTGGNQPQHF
-,TRBV13,TRBJ2-7,12,-,TGTGCCAGCAGCTTAGCCCCTAGCGAGCAGTACTTC,CASSLAPSEQYF
-,TRBV10-2,TRBJ2-1,18,TRBD2,TGCGCCAGCAGTGAGTCAGCCCGGACTAGCGGGAGATACAATGAGCAGTTCTTC,CASSESARTSGRYNEQFF
-,TRBV19,TRBJ1-2,14,-,TGTGCCAGCTCGGCAGGGTTATCGGCCGATGGCTACACCTTC,CASSAGLSADGYTF
-,TRBV6-4,TRBJ2-2,14,-,TGTGCCAGCAGGACCGGGAGGAACACCGGGGAGCTGTTTTTT,CASRTGRNTGELFF
-,TRBV2,TRBJ2-5,14,-,TGTGCCAGCGGGAGAAGGAGCTCCCAAGAGACCCAGTACTTC,CASGRRSSQETQYF
once,TRBV6-1,TRBJ2-7,15,-,TGTGCCAGCAGTGACCCTAGCCAACTAACCTACGAGCAGTACTTC,CASSDPSQLTYEQYF
-,TRBV19,TRBJ2-7,15,TRBD2,TGTGCCAGTAGTATGGGCGGGAGGGCCTTGAACGAGCAGTACTTC,CASSMGGRALNEQYF
-,TRBV6-5,TRBJ2-5,14,TRBD1,TGTGCCAGCAGTTACCGGGACAGGTTGGAGACCCAGTACTTC,CASSYRDRLETQYF
-,TRBV3-1/TRBV3-2,TRBJ1-4,14,-,TGTGCCAGCAGCCAGGGGGCGGCAAATGAAAAACTGTTTTTT,CASSQGAANEKLFF
-,TRBV18,TRBJ2-2,16,-,TGTGCCAGCTCACCACAGGACACTTCGAACACCGGGGAGCTGTTTTTT,CASSPQDTSNTGELFF
-,TRBV2,TRBJ2-1,13,TRBD2,TGTGCCAGCGGAGGACTAGCGGGAGCCAAGCAGTTCTTC,CASGGLAGAKQFF
-,TRBV6-1,TRBJ2-3,17,TRBD2,TGTGCCAGCAGTGACTTCTGGACTAGCGGGAGGACAGATACGCAGTATTTT,CASSDFWTSGRTDTQYF
-,TRBV19,TRBJ2-3,16,TRBD2,TGTGCCAGTGCTTCAACTAGCGGGGGGACGCCCGCTACGCAGTATTTT,CASASTSGGTPATQYF
-,TRBV28,TRBJ2-7,14,-,TGTGCCAGCACCTTAGGGGGTCCTCGTGGCGAGCAGTACTTC,CASTLGGPRGEQYF